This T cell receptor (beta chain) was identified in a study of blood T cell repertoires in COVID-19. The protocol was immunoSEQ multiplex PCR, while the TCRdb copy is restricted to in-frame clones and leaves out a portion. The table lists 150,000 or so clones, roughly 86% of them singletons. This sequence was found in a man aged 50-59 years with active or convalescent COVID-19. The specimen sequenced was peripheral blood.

The CDR3 sequence: CATSDGDRVNQPQHF. CDR3 DNA: TGTGCCACCAGTGATGGAGACAGGGTCAATCAGCCCCAGCATTTT. The V and J genes are TRBV24-1 and TRBJ1-5; TRBD1 aligns across 7 bases. J gave up 3 bases and V 3 bases, and 4 bases lay outside the gene matches. The germline gives CDR1 KGHDR, CDR2 SFDVKD. This CDR3 comprises 15 residues.